The clone carrying this T cell receptor beta chain was seen at least ten times. Its antigen is as yet unknown. Unsorted whole blood yielded the blood RNA, and germline DNA was also extracted. This entry is derived from a study of tumor-infiltrating lymphocytes in primary liver carcinoma. Study-wide context: Patients were both men and women, whose ages ran from 30 to 69 years.

The study, taken as a whole, reports: A significantly higher top-250-clone fraction was found in tumors than in blood (p = 0.039).

V was clipped by 5 bases and J by 10 bases, with 14 bases between them. The CDR3 has 12 residues. CDR1 SGHAT and CDR2 FQNNGV come from the germline V gene. Total RNA (around 510 ng) served as template for TCR beta cDNA synthesis primed by a constant-region primer. Each TCR beta library was derived from three nested multiplex PCR rounds that employed slightly modified ARM-PCR. Primers for the first two PCR rounds were TRBV1-TRBV30 forward primers and a C-beta reverse primer (roughly 10 cycles per round). TCRdb passed the multiplex PCR reads through MiXCR, listing each CDR3 protein once. This table holds 300,000 to 350,000 distinct CDR3 sequences, roughly 60% found once.

The rearrangement uses TRBV11-2 and TRBJ1-1; the D is unclear. The TCR comes from a woman in her thirties with primary liver carcinoma and hepatitis B virus infection. Sequenced input: peripheral blood. The CDR3 region is CASSLDRSRAFF. Written as DNA, the CDR3 is TGTGCCAGCAGCCTCGACCGTTCTCGAGCTTTCTTT.